This TCR beta chain is drawn from a study of cytomegalovirus exposure and HLA in healthy donors. V was shortened by 4 bases and J by 8 bases, with 17 bases between the two germline ends. The CDR3 runs to 15 residues. Germline V gene sequence: CDR1 SGHTA, CDR2 FQGNSA. This clone turned up a few times. No antigen is known for it. This PCR relied on a set of 60 Vbeta primers and 13 Jbeta primers. Source study methods: Approximately 11 million of tens of millions of unique TCR beta chains were shared, per a later count. Data came from immunoSEQ multiplex PCR; TCRdb stores just in-frame clones and leaves some out. That table supplies the V and J calls and clone size; D and trimming were determined from the DNA. The sample lists over 65,000 clones; approximately 80% were seen once. Study outcomes and limitations: In a later analysis, TCR beta V- and J-gene trimming showed a link to a missense DCLRE1C variant.

The sample was PBMCs. The TCR was taken from a human donor in good health. The chain employs TRBV7-2 and TRBJ1-4, with D tentatively TRBD1 (6 bases). The CDR3 spells CASSSRGYGDEKLFF. CDR3 sequence (DNA): TGTGCCAGCAGCTCCAGGGGCTACGGGGACGAAAAACTGTTTTTT.